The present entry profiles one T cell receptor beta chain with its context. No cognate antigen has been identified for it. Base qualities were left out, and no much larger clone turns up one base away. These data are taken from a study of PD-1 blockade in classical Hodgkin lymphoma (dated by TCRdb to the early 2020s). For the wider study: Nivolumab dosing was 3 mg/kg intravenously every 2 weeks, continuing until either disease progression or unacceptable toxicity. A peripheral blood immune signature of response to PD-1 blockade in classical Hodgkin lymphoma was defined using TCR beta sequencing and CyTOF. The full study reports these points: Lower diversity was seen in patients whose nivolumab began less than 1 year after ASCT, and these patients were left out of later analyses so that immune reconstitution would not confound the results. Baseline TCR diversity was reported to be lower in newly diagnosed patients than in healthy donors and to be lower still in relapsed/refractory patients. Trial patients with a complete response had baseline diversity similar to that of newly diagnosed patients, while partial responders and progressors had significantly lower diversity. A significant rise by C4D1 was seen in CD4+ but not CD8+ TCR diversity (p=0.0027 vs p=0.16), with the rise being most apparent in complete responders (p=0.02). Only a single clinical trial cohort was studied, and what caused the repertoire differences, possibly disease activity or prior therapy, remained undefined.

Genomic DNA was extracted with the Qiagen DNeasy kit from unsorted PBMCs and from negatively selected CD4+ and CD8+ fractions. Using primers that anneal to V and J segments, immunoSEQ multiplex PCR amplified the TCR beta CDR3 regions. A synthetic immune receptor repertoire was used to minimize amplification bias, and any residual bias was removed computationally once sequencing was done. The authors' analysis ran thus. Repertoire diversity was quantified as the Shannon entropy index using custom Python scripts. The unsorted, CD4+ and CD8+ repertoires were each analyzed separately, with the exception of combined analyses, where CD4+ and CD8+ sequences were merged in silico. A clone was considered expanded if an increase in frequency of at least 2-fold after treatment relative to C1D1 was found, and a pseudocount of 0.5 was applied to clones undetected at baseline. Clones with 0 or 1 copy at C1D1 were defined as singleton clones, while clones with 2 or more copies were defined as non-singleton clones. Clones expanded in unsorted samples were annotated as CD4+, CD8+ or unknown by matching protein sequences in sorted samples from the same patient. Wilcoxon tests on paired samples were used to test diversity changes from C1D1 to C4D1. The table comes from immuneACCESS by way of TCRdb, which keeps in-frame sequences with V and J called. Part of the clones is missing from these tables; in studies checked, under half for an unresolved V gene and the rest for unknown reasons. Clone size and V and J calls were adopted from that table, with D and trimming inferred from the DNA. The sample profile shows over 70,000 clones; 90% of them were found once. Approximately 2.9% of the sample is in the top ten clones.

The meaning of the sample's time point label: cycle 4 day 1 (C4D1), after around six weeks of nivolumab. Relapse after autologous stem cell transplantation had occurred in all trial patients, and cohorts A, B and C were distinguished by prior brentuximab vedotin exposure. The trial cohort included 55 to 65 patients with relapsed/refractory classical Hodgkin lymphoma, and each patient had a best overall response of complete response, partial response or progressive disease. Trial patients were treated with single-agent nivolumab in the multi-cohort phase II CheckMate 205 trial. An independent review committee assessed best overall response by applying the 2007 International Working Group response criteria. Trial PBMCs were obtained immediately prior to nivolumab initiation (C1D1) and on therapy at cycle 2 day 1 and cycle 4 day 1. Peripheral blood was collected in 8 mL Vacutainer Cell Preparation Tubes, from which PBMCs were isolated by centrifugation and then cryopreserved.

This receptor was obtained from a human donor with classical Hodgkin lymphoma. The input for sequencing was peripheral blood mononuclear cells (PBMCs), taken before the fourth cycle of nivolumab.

The CDR3 protein is CASSPDRGNNEKLFF. In nucleotide form, the sequence is TGTGCCAGCAGCCCGGACAGGGGGAATAATGAAAAACTGTTTTTT. Recombination linked TRBV5-4 to TRBJ1-4, with 10 bases aligning to TRBD1. From the cysteine up to the phenylalanine, the CDR3 has a length of 15 residues. Kept here is only the CDR3 DNA, which spans 45 bases and is read in frame from base 1. Reading the germline V gene (reference sequence) gives CDR1 SGHNT and CDR2 YYREEE. V trim: 4 bases; J trim: 4 bases; unmatched bases: 4.